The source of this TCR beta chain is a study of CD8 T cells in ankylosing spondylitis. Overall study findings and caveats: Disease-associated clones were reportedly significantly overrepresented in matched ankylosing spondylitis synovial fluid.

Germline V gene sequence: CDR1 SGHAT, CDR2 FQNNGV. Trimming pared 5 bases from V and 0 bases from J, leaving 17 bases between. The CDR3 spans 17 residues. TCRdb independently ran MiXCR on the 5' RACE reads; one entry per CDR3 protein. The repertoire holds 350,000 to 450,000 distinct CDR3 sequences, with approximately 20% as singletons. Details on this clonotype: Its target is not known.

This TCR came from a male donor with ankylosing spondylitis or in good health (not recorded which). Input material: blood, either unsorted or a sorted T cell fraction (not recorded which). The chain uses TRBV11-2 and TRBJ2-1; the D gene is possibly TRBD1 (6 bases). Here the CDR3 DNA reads TGTGCCAGCAGCCTTTACCCGGGACAAAGCTCCTACAATGAGCAGTTCTTC. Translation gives CASSLYPGQSSYNEQFF.